Following are 9 T cell receptor beta chains from one sample sequenced in a study of cytomegalovirus exposure and HLA in healthy donors. Only in-frame clones appear in the TCRdb table, and some are missing; sequencing was by immunoSEQ multiplex PCR. The sample holds about 60,000 clones, under 95% seen once. Sequences were obtained from PBMCs. The receptor set was obtained from a man aged 18 to 30 in good health and CMV-seronegative.

V gene TRBV2 combines with J gene TRBJ2-3, with D possibly TRBD1 on 6 matching bases. Looked up from germline, CDR1 is SNHLY and CDR2 is FYNNEI. The CDR3 has 11 residues. V was clipped by 8 bases and J by 4 bases, with 7 bases between them. The CDR3 bases are TGTGCCAGCTACAGGGCAGATACGCAGTATTTT. This gives the protein CASYRADTQYF.

The rearrangement links TRBV2 to TRBJ2-1; 8 bases are a match to TRBD2. Germline CDR1 reads SNHLY; CDR2 reads FYNNEI. V was pared by 3 bases and J by 10 bases, with 8 bases of the junction left unmatched. The CDR3 is made up of 14 amino acids. The CDR3 coding sequence is TGTGCCAGCAGTGAGGGAGCGGGAGTCGACGAGCAGTTCTTC. Translating it yields CASSEGAGVDEQFF.

This clone was seen once. V is TRBV19 and J is TRBJ1-1, with 12 positions matching TRBD1. The J segment lost 5 bases and the V segment lost 10 bases, leaving 14 bases of the junction unmatched. CDR1 is LNHDA, CDR2 SQIVND, per germline (reference sequence). The CDR3 is 16 residues long. CDR3 amino acids: CATRRPGQGAGTEAFF. CDR3 nucleotides: TGTGCCACCAGAAGACCGGGACAGGGGGCCGGGACTGAAGCTTTCTTT. Based on the CDR3 plus reference TRBV19 and TRBJ1-1, the full variable domain is DGGITQSPKYLFRKEGQNVTLSCEQNLNHDAMYWYRQDPGQGLRLIYYSQIVNDFQKGDIAEGYSVSREKKESFPLTVTSAQKNPTAFYLCATRRPGQGAGTEAFFGQGTRLTVV.

The chain couples TRBV15 to TRBJ2-7; 8 bases map to TRBD1. The trim removed 0 bases at V and 4 bases at J, leaving 11 bases unmatched. Germline V CDR1 and CDR2: LNHNV, YYDKDF (reference sequence). This CDR3 region has 17 residues. CDR3 sequence reads: CATSRDRSGQGVYEQYF. The CDR3 bases are TGTGCCACCAGCAGAGATAGGAGCGGACAGGGAGTATACGAGCAGTACTTC.

The rearrangement joins TRBV9 to TRBJ2-3; 9 bases match TRBD2. Germline lookup yields CDR1 SGDLS and CDR2 YYNGEE. V lost 7 bases to trimming and J lost 4 bases; unmatched junction nucleotides: 19. The CDR3 is 18 residues long. CDR3 region: CASEPGTQPAGGADTQYF. CDR3 bases: TGTGCCAGCGAGCCGGGGACCCAGCCCGCGGGGGGGGCAGATACGCAGTATTTT.

J is TRBJ1-4 and V is TRBV19, with D maybe TRBD1 (6 bases). Germline V CDR1 and CDR2: LNHDA, SQIVND (reference sequence). The V and J ends lost 6 bases and 10 bases respectively, with 24 bases between them. The CDR3 has 16 amino acids. The CDR3 sequence: CASSPRGGGGTAKLFF. CDR3 DNA: TGTGCCAGTAGCCCTCGAGGCGGGGGCGGTACGGCAAAACTGTTTTTT.

This clone was counted a few times. The chain is built from TRBV27 and TRBJ2-2; 7 bases are shared with TRBD1. Trimming removed 6 bases from V and 5 bases from J; junction bases left unmatched: 9. The CDR3 runs 15 residues. Per germline, CDR1 MNHEY and CDR2 SMNVEV (reference sequence). The CDR3: CASRPGTAPTGELFF. CDR3 DNA: TGTGCCAGCAGACCCGGGACAGCGCCTACCGGGGAGCTGTTTTTT.

This clone was recorded once. V and J are TRBV7-9 and TRBJ1-4; TRBD1 is a possible D gene (5 bases). The CDR3 runs 16 residues. Germline CDR1 reads SEHNR; CDR2 reads FQNEAQ (reference sequence). V was cut by 4 bases and J by 7 bases, with 19 bases left in between. Here the CDR3 DNA reads TGTGCCAGCAGCTCAAATCTCGGGGGAGGAGTTGAAAAACTGTTTTTT. Translated: CASSSNLGGGVEKLFF.

V usage is TRBV4-2 and J usage is TRBJ2-7; D perhaps matches TRBD2 (6 bases). The CDR3 is 21 residues long. Deletions cut 4 bases from V and 6 bases from J, with 37 bases between. Germline V gene sequence: CDR1 LGHNA, CDR2 YNFKEQ. The CDR3 is CASSPRTPGTRGRDLRAEQYF. CDR3 bases: TGTGCCAGCAGCCCCCGAACTCCCGGGACGCGCGGCCGGGACTTACGGGCCGAGCAGTACTTC.